This T cell receptor beta chain originates from a study of T-cell reconstitution after alpha-beta-depleted transplantation in children. Overall study findings and caveats: Reportedly, only several hundred clones from non-depleted graft cells drove alpha-beta T-cell counts at about two months. At the one-year point after transplant, T-cell counts and TCRbeta diversity were found to come mostly from T cells that had been newly produced.

This clonotype was observed many times. Its specificity is unknown. This sample's TCRbeta library carried unique molecular identifier barcodes. TCRdb re-called the PCR reads with MiXCR, one entry per CDR3 protein. Found here are some 180,000 distinct CDR3 sequences, approximately 6.3% of them singletons; the top ten hold 5.5%. CDR3 length equals 12 residues. The V gene's germline CDR1 is MDHEN and CDR2 SYDVKM. The V gene end was trimmed by 6 bases and the J gene end by 10 bases; junction bases not matched to a gene: 6. The clonotype comes from a boy between 2 and 10 years old with acute lymphoblastic leukemia, due to receive a stem cell transplant. Sample: PBMCs, taken before TCRalphabeta/CD19-depleted stem cell transplant. The chain combines TRBV28 with TRBJ2-1; 7 nucleotides agree with TRBD2. The CDR3 DNA reads as TGTGCCAGCAGCCAAATAGCGGGCGAGCAGTTCTTC. Translated, it gives CASSQIAGEQFF.